The T cell receptor (beta chain) described here comes from a study of T cells in Graves' hyperthyroidism and ophthalmopathy. General observations from the study: Ophthalmopathy, as predicted by the model, came a median 6.5 months after the prediction. Separating ophthalmopathy from stable hyperthyroidism was achieved by a 13 V-J model.

Ten or more counts support this clonotype. Its antigen is not known. Authors of the study amplified TCR beta CDR3 regions from RNA transcripts. TCR CDR3 underwent first-round RT-PCR with the HTBI primer set. One entry per CDR3 protein, called by TCRdb with MiXCR from the multiplex PCR reads. The table records about 130,000 distinct CDR3 sequences, roughly a fifth of them present only once. Patients aged 18 to 65 had newly diagnosed hyperthyroidism of under 2 months' duration. Input material: blood. This clonotype originated in a woman aged 50 to 60 with Graves' hyperthyroidism that later progressed to Graves' ophthalmopathy.

In nucleotides, the CDR3 is TGTGCCAGCAGCGGACTAGCGGAGGGGCTCCACGAGCAGTACTTC. Translation gives CASSGLAEGLHEQYF. The chain links TRBV5-5 to TRBJ2-7; 10 bases match TRBD2. The germline CDR1 and CDR2 sequences are SGHKS and YYEKEE (reference sequence). Trimming at V came to 4 bases and at J to 5 bases, leaving 9 bases not matched to a gene. The CDR3 spans 15 residues.